Shown below are 18 T cell receptor beta chains from a single sample sequenced in a study of T cells expressing NK-cell markers. TCRdb reprocessed the 5' RACE reads, with one entry per CDR3 protein and no DNA. With about 120,000 distinct CDR3 sequences in the sample, the ten largest clones hold 18%. Material for sequencing was blood T cells: a sorted CD56 or NKG2C T cell subset, CD4+ or CD8+ T cells, or bulk PBMC T cells (not recorded which). These receptors were collected from a woman aged 18 to 75 in good health.

This CDR3 reads CASSPGQGSGEQFF. The rearrangement links TRBV7-8 to TRBJ2-1; TCRdb names TRBD1, which stays unverified in the absence of DNA. This CDR3 is built from 14 residues. CDR1 and CDR2 (germline): SGHVS, FQNEAQ.

This chain joins TRBV7-2 and TRBJ1-6; without DNA, the TCRdb call of TRBD1 cannot be checked. CDR3 length equals 18 residues. Per the germline V gene, CDR1 is SGHTA and CDR2 is FQGNSA. CDR3 region: CASSLADSQLSYNSPLHF.

The rearrangement joins TRBV7-9 to TRBJ2-1; TCRdb's D call of TRBD1 is untestable without DNA. Germline V gene data show CDR1 as SEHNR and CDR2 as FQNEAQ (reference sequence). The CDR3 is made up of 13 amino acids. The CDR3 loop is CASSPPAGVRQFF.

This chain uses TRBV27 with TRBJ2-3. The CDR3 runs 11 residues. Germline CDR1 reads MNHEY; CDR2 reads SMNVEV (reference sequence). CDR3 protein: CASSYVDFWYF.

The J gene is TRBJ2-7, the V gene TRBV12-3 or TRBV12-4; TCRdb picks TRBD1, but there is no DNA to check that call. The CDR3 consists of 12 residues. The CDR3 spells CASTTGGYEQYF.

The chain links TRBV28 to TRBJ2-5; TCRdb picks TRBD1, but there is no DNA to check that call. CDR1 is MDHEN, CDR2 SYDVKM, per germline. The CDR3 runs to 12 residues. The CDR3 sequence is CAVPGGAETQYF.

This sequence joins TRBV6-5 and TRBJ1-4; TCRdb's D call of TRBD1 is untestable without DNA. This CDR3 is 17 amino acids long. The V gene's germline CDR1 is MNHEY and CDR2 SVGAGI. Here the CDR3 reads CASSYSHYRQGDEKLFF.

The V gene is TRBV12-3 or TRBV12-4, the J gene TRBJ1-5; TCRdb's D gene call, TRBD1, goes unchecked for lack of DNA. This CDR3 region has 12 residues. This CDR3 reads CASSLPGQPQHF.

V and J are TRBV4-2 and TRBJ2-7; the D gene TCRdb calls, TRBD2, cannot be checked with no DNA. Germline CDR1 reads LGHNA; CDR2 reads YNFKEQ. There are 15 residues in the CDR3. The CDR3 is CASSQERGSAYEQYF.

The rearrangement joins TRBV11-2 to TRBJ2-1; TCRdb outputs TRBD1, but without DNA this stays unchecked. CDR3 size: 15 residues. From germline, CDR1 is SGHAT and CDR2 FQNNGV. CDR3 region: CASSFGPSSYNEQFF. Variable domain in full (rest from reference TRBV11-2 and TRBJ2-1): EAGVAQSPRYKIIEKRQSVAFWCNPISGHATLYWYQQILGQGPKLLIQFQNNGVVDDSQLPKDRFSAERLKGVDSTLKIQPAKLEDSAVYLCASSFGPSSYNEQFFGPGTRLTVL.

The chain joins TRBV7-9 to TRBJ1-3. The germline V gene has CDR1 SEHNR and CDR2 FQNEAQ (reference sequence). The CDR3 spans 15 residues. The CDR3 protein is CASSLVAGPGNTIYF.

The CDR3 reads CATSDPPYTDTQYF. V and J are TRBV24-1 and TRBJ2-3; TCRdb reports TRBD1, a call that lacks DNA to check it against. This CDR3 contains 14 residues. Germline lookup yields CDR1 KGHDR and CDR2 SFDVKD.

The chain links TRBV2 to TRBJ1-2. Germline CDR1 is SNHLY and CDR2 is FYNNEI. The length of the CDR3 is 14 residues. The CDR3 protein is CASSEAGMDYGYTF.

The rearrangement links TRBV12-3 or TRBV12-4 to TRBJ1-1. This CDR3 is 13 amino acids long. The CDR3 reads CASSKGRNTEAFF.

V gene TRBV29-1 combines with J gene TRBJ2-3; without DNA, the TCRdb call of TRBD2 cannot be checked. Germline loops: CDR1 SQVTM, CDR2 ANQGSEA. The CDR3 contains 15 residues. CDR3 sequence: CSAPGLAGAADTQYF.

J is TRBJ1-1 and V is TRBV29-1; TCRdb indicates TRBD1, and absent DNA this call remains unverified. This CDR3 spans 13 amino acids. The germline V gene encodes CDR1 SQVTM and CDR2 ANQGSEA. CDR3: CSVPGHQNTEAFF.

The CDR3 sequence: CASMDGTYNEQFF. This rearrangement joins TRBV7-2 to TRBJ2-1. This CDR3 is 13 amino acids long. CDR1 and CDR2 from the germline V gene are SGHTA and FQGNSA.

The V and J genes are TRBV30 and TRBJ2-7; with no DNA, the TCRdb D assignment of TRBD1 cannot be verified. The CDR3 runs to 14 residues. From germline, CDR1 is GTSNPN and CDR2 SVGIG (reference sequence). CDR3 sequence: CAWSSRGQTYEQYF. The entire variable domain, with the rest obtained from reference TRBV30 and TRBJ2-7, is as follows: SQTIHQWPATLVQPVGSPLSLECTVEGTSNPNLYWYRQAAGRGLQLLFYSVGIGQISSEVPQNLSASRPQDRQFILSSKKLLLSDSGFYLCAWSSRGQTYEQYFGPGTRLTVT.